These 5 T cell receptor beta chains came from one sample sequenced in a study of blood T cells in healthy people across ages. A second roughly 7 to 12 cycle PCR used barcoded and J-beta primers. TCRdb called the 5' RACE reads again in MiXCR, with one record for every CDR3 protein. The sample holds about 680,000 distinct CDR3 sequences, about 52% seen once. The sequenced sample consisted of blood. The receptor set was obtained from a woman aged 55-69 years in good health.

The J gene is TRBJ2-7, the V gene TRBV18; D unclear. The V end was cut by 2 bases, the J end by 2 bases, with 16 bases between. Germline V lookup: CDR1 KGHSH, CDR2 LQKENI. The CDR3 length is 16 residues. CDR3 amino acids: CASSPWHAGQTYEQYF. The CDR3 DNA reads TGTGCCAGCTCACCATGGCACGCCGGCCAAACCTACGAGCAGTACTTC.

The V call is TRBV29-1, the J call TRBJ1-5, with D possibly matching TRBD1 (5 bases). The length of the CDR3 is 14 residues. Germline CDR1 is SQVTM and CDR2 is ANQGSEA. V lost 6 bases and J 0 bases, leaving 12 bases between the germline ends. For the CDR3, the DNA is TGCAGCGTGGGGGAGTCCAGTAGCAATCAGCCCCAGCATTTT. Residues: CSVGESSSNQPQHF.

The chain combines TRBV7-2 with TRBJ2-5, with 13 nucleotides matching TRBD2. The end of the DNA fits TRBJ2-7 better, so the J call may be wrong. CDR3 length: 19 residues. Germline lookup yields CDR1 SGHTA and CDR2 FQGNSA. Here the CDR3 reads CASSLVATSGRPSIHEQYF. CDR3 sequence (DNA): TGTGCCAGCAGCTTAGTAGCGACTAGCGGGAGGCCAAGTATCCACGAGCAGTACTTC.

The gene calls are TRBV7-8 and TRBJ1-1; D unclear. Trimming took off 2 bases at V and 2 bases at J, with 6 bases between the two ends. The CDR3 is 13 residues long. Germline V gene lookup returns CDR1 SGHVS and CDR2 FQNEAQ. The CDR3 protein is CASSLRINTEAFF. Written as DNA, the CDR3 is TGTGCCAGCAGCTTAAGGATAAACACTGAAGCTTTCTTT.

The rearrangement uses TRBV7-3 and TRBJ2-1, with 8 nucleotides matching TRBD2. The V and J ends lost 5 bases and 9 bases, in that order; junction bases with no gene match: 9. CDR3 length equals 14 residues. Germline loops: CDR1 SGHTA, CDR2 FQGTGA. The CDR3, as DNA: TGTGCCAGCAGCCTGCGGGGACTAGGCTCTGAGCAGTTCTTC. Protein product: CASSLRGLGSEQFF.